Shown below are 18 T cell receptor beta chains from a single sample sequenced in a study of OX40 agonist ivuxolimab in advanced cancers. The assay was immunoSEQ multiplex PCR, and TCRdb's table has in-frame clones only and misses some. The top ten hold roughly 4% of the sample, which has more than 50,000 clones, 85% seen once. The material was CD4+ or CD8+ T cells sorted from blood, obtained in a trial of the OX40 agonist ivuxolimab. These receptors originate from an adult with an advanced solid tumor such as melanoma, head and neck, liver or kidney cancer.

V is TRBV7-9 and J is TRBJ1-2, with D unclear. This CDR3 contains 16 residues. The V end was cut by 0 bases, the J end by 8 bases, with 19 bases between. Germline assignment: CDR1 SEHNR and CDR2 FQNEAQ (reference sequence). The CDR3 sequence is CASSLAILGPDRGYTF. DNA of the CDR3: TGTGCCAGCAGCTTAGCAATTCTTGGCCCCGATCGGGGCTACACCTTC.

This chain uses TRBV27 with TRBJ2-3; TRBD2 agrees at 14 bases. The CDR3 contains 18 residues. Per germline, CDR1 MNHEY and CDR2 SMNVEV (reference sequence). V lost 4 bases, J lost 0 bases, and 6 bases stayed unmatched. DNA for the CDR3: TGTGCCAGCAGTTACCGGGGACTAGCGGGAGTCAGCACAGATACGCAGTATTTT. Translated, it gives CASSYRGLAGVSTDTQYF.

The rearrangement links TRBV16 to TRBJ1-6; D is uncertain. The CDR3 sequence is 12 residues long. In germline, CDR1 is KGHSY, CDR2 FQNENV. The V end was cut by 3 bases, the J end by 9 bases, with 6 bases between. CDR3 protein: CASSQGSSPLHF. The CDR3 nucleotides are TGTGCCAGCAGCCAGGGCAGTTCACCCCTCCACTTT.

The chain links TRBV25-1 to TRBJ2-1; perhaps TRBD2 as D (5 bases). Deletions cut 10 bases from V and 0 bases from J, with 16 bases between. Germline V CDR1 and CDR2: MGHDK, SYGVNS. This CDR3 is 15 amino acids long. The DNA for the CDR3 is TGTGCCACTTCCTTTGACTACAGCTCCTACAATGAGCAGTTCTTC. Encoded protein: CATSFDYSSYNEQFF.

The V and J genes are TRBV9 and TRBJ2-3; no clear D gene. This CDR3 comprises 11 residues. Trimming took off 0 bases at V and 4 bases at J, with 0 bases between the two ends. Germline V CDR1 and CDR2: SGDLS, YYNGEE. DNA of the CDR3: TGTGCCAGCAGCGTAGCAGATACGCAGTATTTT. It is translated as CASSVADTQYF.

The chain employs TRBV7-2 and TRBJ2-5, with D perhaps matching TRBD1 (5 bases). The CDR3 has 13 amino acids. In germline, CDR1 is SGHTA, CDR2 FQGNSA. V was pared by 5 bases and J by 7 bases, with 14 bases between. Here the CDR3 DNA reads TGTGCCAGCAGCGGGGCCATCCGAGGGACCCAGTACTTC. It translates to CASSGAIRGTQYF. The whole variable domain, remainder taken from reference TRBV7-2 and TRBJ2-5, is GAGVSQSPSNKVTEKGKDVELRCDPISGHTALYWYRQSLGQGLEFLIYFQGNSAPDKSGLPSDRFSAERTGGSVSTLTIQRTQQEDSAVYLCASSGAIRGTQYFGPGTRLLVL.

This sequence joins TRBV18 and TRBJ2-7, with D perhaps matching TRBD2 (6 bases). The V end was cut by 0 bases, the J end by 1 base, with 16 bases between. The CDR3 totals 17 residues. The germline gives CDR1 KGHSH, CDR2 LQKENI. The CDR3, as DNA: TGTGCCAGCTCACCACCGAGGGCGGGACCCAGTTCCTACGAGCAGTACTTC. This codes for CASSPPRAGPSSYEQYF.

CDR3 DNA sequence: TGCAGTGCTGTGGGTAATGAGCAGTTCTTC. Translated: CSAVGNEQFF. V is TRBV20-1 and J is TRBJ2-1; D is unclear. The CDR3 spans 10 residues. Germline loops: CDR1 DFQATT, CDR2 SNEGSKA (reference sequence). Trimming left V 5 bases short and J 7 bases short, with 6 bases between.

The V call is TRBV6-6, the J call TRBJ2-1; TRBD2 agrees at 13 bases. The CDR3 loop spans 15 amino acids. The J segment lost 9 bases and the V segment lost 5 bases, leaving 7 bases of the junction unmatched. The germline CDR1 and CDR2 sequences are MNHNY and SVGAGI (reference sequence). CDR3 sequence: CASSGTSGKVIEQFF. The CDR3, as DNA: TGTGCCAGCAGTGGGACTAGCGGGAAGGTCATTGAGCAGTTCTTC.

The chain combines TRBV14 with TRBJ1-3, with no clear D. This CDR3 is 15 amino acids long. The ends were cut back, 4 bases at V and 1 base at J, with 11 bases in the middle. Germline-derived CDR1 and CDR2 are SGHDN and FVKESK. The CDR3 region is CASSPQALSGNTIYF. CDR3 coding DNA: TGTGCCAGCAGCCCCCAGGCCTTATCTGGAAACACCATATATTTT.

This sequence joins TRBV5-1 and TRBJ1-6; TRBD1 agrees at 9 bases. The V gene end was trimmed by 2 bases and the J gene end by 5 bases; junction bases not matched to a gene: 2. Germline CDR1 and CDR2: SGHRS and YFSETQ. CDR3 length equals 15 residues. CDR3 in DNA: TGCGCCAGCAGCTTAAGGACAGGGGATAATTCACCCCTCCACTTT. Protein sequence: CASSLRTGDNSPLHF.

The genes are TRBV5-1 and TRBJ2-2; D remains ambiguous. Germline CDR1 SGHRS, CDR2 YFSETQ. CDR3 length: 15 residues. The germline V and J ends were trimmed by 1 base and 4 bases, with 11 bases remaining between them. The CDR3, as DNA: TGCGCCAGCAGCTTGAGTAGGGTTGGCACCGGGGAGCTGTTTTTT. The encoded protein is CASSLSRVGTGELFF.

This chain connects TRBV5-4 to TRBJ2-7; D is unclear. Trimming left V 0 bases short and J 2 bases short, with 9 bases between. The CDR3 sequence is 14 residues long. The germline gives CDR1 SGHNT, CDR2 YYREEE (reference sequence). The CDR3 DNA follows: TGTGCCAGCAGCTTGGCCGACCACCCCTACGAGCAGTACTTC. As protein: CASSLADHPYEQYF. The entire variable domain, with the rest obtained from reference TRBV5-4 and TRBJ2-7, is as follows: ETGVTQSPTHLIKTRGQQVTLRCSSQSGHNTVSWYQQALGQGPQFIFQYYREEENGRGNFPPRFSGLQFPNYSSELNVNALELDDSALYLCASSLADHPYEQYFGPGTRLTVT.

This chain's CDR3 is CASSVTGGNEKLFF. CDR3 bases: TGTGCCAGTAGTGTCACAGGGGGGAATGAAAAACTGTTTTTT. The chain carries TRBV19 and TRBJ1-4; TRBD1 matches at 8 bases. Losses at the gene ends were 5 bases for V and 5 bases for J; bases not matched to a gene: 4. The V gene's germline CDR1 is LNHDA and CDR2 SQIVND (reference sequence). The CDR3 runs to 14 residues.

The CDR3 nucleotides read TGTGCCAGCAGCTATGACAGGGACACTGAAGCTTTCTTT. Amino acid sequence: CASSYDRDTEAFF. V is TRBV7-2 and J is TRBJ1-1, with 7 bases fitting TRBD1. This CDR3 has 13 amino acids. CDR1 and CDR2 (germline): SGHTA, FQGNSA. Trimming at V came to 4 bases and at J to 3 bases, leaving 2 bases not matched to a gene.

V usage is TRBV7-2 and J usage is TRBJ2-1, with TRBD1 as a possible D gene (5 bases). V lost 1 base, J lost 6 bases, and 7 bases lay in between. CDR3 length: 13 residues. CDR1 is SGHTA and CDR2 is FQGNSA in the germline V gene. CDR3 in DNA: TGTGCCAGCAGCTTAGGACAGATCAATGAGCAGTTCTTC. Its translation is CASSLGQINEQFF.

Written as DNA, the CDR3 is TGTGCCATCAGGGGGGCACAGGCGAACACCGGGGAGCTGTTTTTT. As protein: CAIRGAQANTGELFF. V is TRBV10-3 and J is TRBJ2-2, with D perhaps matching TRBD1 (6 bases). The CDR3 spans 15 residues. Germline V CDR1 and CDR2: ENHRY, SYGVKD. The V end was cut by 6 bases, the J end by 0 bases, with 11 bases between.

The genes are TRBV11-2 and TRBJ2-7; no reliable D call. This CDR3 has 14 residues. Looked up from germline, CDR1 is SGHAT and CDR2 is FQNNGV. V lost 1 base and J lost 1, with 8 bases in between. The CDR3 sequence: CASSLVIGSYEQYF. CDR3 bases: TGTGCCAGCAGCTTAGTTATCGGTTCCTACGAGCAGTACTTC.